Listed below are T cell receptor beta chains from one sample, sequenced in a study of shared clonotypes between healthy human individuals. The repertoire was sequenced with immunoSEQ multiplex PCR; TCRdb's copy has only in-frame clones and lacks some. The table includes about 1,800,000 clones, roughly 95% detected once. Specimen: naive CD8+ T cells sorted from blood. Receptors originate from a man between 18 and 35 years old in good health. Both conserved end residues are part of each CDR3. Each record gives: clone size, J gene, CDR3 length, D gene, V gene, CDR3 DNA, CDR3 protein. D genes are given only for firm matches. Some rows have no size entry. The others give once, few or many, or a class for an expanded clone.

>once|TRBJ1-1|14|TRBD1|TRBV29-1
TGCAGCTCAGAGGGGGCAGCCCCGGGGGCTGAAGCTTTCTTT
CSSEGAAPGAEAFF
>NA|TRBJ2-1|17|TRBD2|TRBV4-3
TGCGCCAGCAGCCATTCACAGACTAGCTCAACCTACAATGAGCAGTTCTTC
CASSHSQTSSTYNEQFF
>once|TRBJ2-2|15|NA|TRBV7-9
TGTGCCAGCAGCTTCGAACAGAGCCTAAACGGGGAGCTGTTTTTT
CASSFEQSLNGELFF
>NA|TRBJ1-3|15|NA|TRBV14
TGTGCCAGCAGCCAAGACTCCGGATCTGGAAACACCATATATTTT
CASSQDSGSGNTIYF
>NA|TRBJ2-3|14|NA|TRBV7-9
TGTGCCAGCAGAGGGGAAGCGAGCACAGATACGCAGTATTTT
CASRGEASTDTQYF
>NA|TRBJ2-1|16|TRBD2|TRBV19
TGTGCCAGTTGCCTCCTAGCGGGTCTCCCTCACGATGAGCAGTTCTTC
CASCLLAGLPHDEQFF
>NA|TRBJ2-2|16|NA|TRBV19
TGTGCCAGTAGTAGATGGAATACCGCGAACACCGGGGAGCTGTTTTTT
CASSRWNTANTGELFF
>NA|TRBJ1-6|17|NA|TRBV4-1
TGCGCCAGCAGCCAACAAAGATCACGGCAAAAGAGTTCACCCCTCCACTTT
CASSQQRSRQKSSPLHF
>NA|TRBJ2-7|18|NA|TRBV5-1
TGCGCCAGCAGCTTGTATCCGACAGTGGAGGGAAGCTCCTACGAGCAGTACTTC
CASSLYPTVEGSSYEQYF
>NA|TRBJ2-1|16|TRBD2|TRBV4-3
TGCGCCAGCAGCCAAGATCTGAGTAGCGGGAGCTATGAGCAGTTCTTC
CASSQDLSSGSYEQFF
>NA|TRBJ1-1|14|NA|TRBV7-9
TGTGCCAGCAGCTTATTCGGGTTGAACACTGAAGCTTTCTTT
CASSLFGLNTEAFF
>NA|TRBJ1-2|13|TRBD1|TRBV29-1
TGCAGCGACTACAGGGGTTTGAAATATGGCTACACCTTC
CSDYRGLKYGYTF
>few|TRBJ1-1|12|NA|TRBV6-1
TGTGCCAGCAGAGTCATGAACACTGAAGCTTTCTTT
CASRVMNTEAFF
>once|TRBJ1-1|14|NA|TRBV30
TGTGCCTGGAGTGTACCTTGGCATAACACTGAAGCTTTCTTT
CAWSVPWHNTEAFF
>NA|TRBJ1-1|13|NA|TRBV2
TGTGCCAGCTGGGACGGACGTTACACTGAAGCTTTCTTT
CASWDGRYTEAFF
>NA|TRBJ2-7|17|TRBD2|TRBV25-1
TGTGCCAGCTCTGGACTAGCCGATTTCCCCAGTCACTACGAGCAGTACTTC
CASSGLADFPSHYEQYF
>once|TRBJ2-3|18|TRBD1|TRBV7-8
TGTGCCAGCAGCTTTTATAGGGGACAGGTCGAGAGCACAGATACGCAGTATTTT
CASSFYRGQVESTDTQYF
>NA|TRBJ2-7|15|TRBD1|TRBV5-1
TGCGCCAGCAGCACCGGACAGGGAAAATCCTACGAGCAGTACTTC
CASSTGQGKSYEQYF
>NA|TRBJ2-3|15|NA|TRBV5-1
TGCGCCAGCAGCCCTGGATCCAGATCTTTAGATCCGCAGTATTTT
CASSPGSRSLDPQYF
>NA|TRBJ2-7|13|NA|TRBV7-9
TGTGCCAGCAGCAGCGACAGGAACTACGAGCAGTACTTC
CASSSDRNYEQYF
>NA|TRBJ1-6|13|NA|TRBV27
TGTGCCAGCAGTTACGGGGCGAATTCACCCCTCCACTTT
CASSYGANSPLHF
>few|TRBJ1-1|12|NA|TRBV25-1
TGTGCCAGCAGTGTAGGGAACACTGAAGCTTTCTTT
CASSVGNTEAFF
>NA|TRBJ1-2|15|NA|TRBV7-9
TGTGCCAGCAGCCCGGCGCGGTCAGCTAACTATGGCTACACCTTC
CASSPARSANYGYTF
>NA|TRBJ2-7|14|TRBD1|TRBV7-8
TGTGCCAGCAGCTACGGACAGGTAGCCTACGAGCAGTACTTC
CASSYGQVAYEQYF
>NA|TRBJ2-7|14|NA|TRBV27
TGTGCCAGCAGTCTGGCGGGATTGTCCCACGAGCAGTACTTC
CASSLAGLSHEQYF